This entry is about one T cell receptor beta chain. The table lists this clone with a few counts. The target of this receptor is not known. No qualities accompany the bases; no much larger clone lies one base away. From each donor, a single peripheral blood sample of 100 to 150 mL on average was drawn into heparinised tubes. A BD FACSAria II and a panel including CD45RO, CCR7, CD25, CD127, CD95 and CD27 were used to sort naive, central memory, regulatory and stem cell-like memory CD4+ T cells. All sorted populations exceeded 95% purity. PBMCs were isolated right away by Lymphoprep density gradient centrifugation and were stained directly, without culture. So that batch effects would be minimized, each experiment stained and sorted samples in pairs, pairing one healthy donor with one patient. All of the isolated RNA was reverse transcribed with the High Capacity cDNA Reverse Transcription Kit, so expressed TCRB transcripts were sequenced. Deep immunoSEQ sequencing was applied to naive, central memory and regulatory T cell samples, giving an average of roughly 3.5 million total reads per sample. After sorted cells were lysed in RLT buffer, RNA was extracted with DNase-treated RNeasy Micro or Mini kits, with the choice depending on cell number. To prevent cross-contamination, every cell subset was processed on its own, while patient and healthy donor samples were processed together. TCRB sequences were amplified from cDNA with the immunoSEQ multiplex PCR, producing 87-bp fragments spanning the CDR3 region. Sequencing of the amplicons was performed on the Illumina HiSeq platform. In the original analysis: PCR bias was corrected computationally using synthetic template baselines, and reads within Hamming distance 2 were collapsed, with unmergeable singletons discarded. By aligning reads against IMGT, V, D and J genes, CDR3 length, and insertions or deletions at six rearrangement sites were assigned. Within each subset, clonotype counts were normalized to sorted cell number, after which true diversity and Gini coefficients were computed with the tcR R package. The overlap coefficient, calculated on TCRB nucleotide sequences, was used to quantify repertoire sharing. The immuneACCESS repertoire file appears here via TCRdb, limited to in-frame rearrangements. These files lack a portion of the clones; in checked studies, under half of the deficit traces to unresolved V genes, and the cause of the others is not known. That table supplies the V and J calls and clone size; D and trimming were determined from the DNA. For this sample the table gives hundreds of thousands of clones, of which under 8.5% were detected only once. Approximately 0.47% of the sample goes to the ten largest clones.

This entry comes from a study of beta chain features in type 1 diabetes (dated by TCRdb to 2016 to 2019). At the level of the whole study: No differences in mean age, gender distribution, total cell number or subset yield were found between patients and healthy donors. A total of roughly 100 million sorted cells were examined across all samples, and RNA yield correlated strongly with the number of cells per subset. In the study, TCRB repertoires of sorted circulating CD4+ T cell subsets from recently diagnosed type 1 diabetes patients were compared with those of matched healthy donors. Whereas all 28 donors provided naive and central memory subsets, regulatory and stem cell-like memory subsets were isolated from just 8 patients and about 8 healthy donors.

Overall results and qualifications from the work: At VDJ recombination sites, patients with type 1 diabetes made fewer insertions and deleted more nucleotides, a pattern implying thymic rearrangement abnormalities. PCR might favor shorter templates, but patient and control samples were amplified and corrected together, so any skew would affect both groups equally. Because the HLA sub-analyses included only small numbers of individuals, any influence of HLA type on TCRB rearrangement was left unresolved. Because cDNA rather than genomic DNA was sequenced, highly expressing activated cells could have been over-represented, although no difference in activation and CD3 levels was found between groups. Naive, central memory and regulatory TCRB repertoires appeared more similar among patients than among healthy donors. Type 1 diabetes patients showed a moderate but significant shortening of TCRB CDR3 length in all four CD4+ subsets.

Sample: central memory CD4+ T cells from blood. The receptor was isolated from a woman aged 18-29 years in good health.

Here the CDR3 is given as CASSRGLPTYNEQFF. The nucleotides are TGTGCCAGCAGCCGGGGACTGCCCACCTACAATGAGCAGTTCTTC. This chain is built from TRBV7-2 and TRBJ2-1; TRBD2 is perhaps the D gene, given 6 matching bases. The CDR3 spans 15 residues, from the cysteine through the phenylalanine. The CDR3 DNA has 45 bases and is translated from base 1. Cut back by 5 bases and 2 bases, the V and J ends lie 13 bases apart. CDR1 and CDR2 are read off the germline V gene as SGHTA and FQGNSA.